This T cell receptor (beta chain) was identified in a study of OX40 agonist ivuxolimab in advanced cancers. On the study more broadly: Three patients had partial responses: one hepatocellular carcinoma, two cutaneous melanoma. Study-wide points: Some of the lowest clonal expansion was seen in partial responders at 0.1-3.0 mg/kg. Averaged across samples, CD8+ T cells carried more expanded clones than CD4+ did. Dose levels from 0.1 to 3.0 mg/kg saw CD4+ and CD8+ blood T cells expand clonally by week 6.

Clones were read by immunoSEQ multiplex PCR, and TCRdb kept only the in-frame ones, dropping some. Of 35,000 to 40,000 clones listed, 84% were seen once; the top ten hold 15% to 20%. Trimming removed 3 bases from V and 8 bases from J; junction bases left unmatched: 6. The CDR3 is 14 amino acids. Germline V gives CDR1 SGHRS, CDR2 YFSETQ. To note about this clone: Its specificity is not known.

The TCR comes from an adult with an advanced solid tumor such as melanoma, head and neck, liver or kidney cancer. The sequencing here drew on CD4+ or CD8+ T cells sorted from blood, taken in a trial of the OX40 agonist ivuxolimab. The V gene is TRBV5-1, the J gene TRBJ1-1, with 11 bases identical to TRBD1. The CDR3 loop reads CASSSGQGALEAFF. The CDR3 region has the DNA TGCGCCAGCAGCTCCGGACAGGGGGCACTAGAAGCTTTCTTT.